This entry lists 21 T cell receptor beta chains sequenced from one sample in a study of spatial heterogeneity in lung cancer (dated by TCRdb to about 2019). Paper-wide results and their limitations: A correlation was observed between the number of expanded intratumoral alpha and beta TCRs and the tumor nonsynonymous mutation count.

Interpreted using the paper, the time point label stands for: sample taken at primary tumor resection. Receptor amplification or capture employed 5' RACE. The run used a NextSeq 500. TCRdb trimmed the raw reads at Q25, called clones with MiXCR and kept productive beta chains. Identical CDR3 proteins give one entry, which carries the most common genes and DNA. For this sample there are about 27,000 distinct CDR3 sequences; roughly 7.1% appear just once. The top ten clones comprise approximately 24% of the sample. Their antigen targets remain unknown. The sample consisted of lung tumor tissue, taken at surgery. Every receptor here comes from a male donor with early-stage non-small cell lung cancer.

This clonotype was detected only a few times. This rearrangement joins TRBV15 to TRBJ2-7; D is unclear. Looked up from germline, CDR1 is LNHNV and CDR2 is YYDKDF (reference sequence). Deletions cut 3 bases from V and 4 bases from J, with 7 bases between. The CDR3 extends over 12 amino acids. This chain's CDR3 is CATSREGYEQYF. CDR3 bases: TGTGCCACCAGCAGGGAAGGGTACGAGCAGTACTTC.

There are many counts of this clonotype. This rearrangement joins TRBV15 to TRBJ2-3; D is undetermined. The germline V gene encodes CDR1 LNHNV and CDR2 YYDKDF (reference sequence). The V end was cut by 2 bases, the J end by 2 bases, with 11 bases between. The CDR3 length is 15 residues. CDR3 amino acids: CATSRSHVPTDTQYF. As DNA, the CDR3 is TGTGCCACCAGCAGATCCCATGTCCCCACAGATACGCAGTATTTT.

This clonotype was counted at least ten times. The rearrangement joins TRBV24-1 to TRBJ2-7; either TRBD1 or TRBD2 may supply D (6 bases each). From germline, CDR1 is KGHDR and CDR2 SFDVKD. This CDR3 has 15 residues. Between the trimmed V and J ends, which lost 6 bases and 2 bases, there was a span of 16 bases. The CDR3 loop is CATSTGGTRTYEQYF. As DNA, the CDR3 is TGTGCCACCAGTACTGGCGGGACAAGGACCTACGAGCAGTACTTC.

This clonotype occurred a few times. The chain employs TRBV20-1 and TRBJ1-4, with D possibly TRBD1 on 6 matching bases. V dropped 0 bases and J dropped 2 bases, with 13 bases sitting between them. The length of the CDR3 is 16 residues. Germline lookup yields CDR1 DFQATT and CDR2 SNEGSKA (reference sequence). DNA of the CDR3: TGCAGTGCTAGAGATTTGCAGGGGTGGACTAATGAAAAACTGTTTTTT. Translation gives CSARDLQGWTNEKLFF.

This clonotype is classed as medium-sized (0.01 to 0.1%). V is TRBV7-9 and J is TRBJ2-3; D unresolved. The CDR3 has 15 residues. Trimming cost V 3 bases and J 2 bases, with 12 bases left between them. Germline values: CDR1 SEHNR, CDR2 FQNEAQ (reference sequence). CDR3 bases: TGTGCCAGCAGCTTTGGTGGGGATATCACAGATACGCAGTATTTT. Translation gives CASSFGGDITDTQYF.

This clonotype has just a few counts. The chain uses TRBV11-2 and TRBJ2-1; TRBD2 is a possible D gene (5 bases). Deletions cut 5 bases from V and 0 bases from J, with 14 bases between. In germline, CDR1 is SGHAT, CDR2 FQNNGV. This CDR3 is 16 amino acids long. CDR3 nucleotides: TGTGCCAGCAGCCTCAAGATCAGCGGCTCCTACAATGAGCAGTTCTTC. It is translated as CASSLKISGSYNEQFF.

At least ten counts were recorded for this clonotype. The chain is built from TRBV6-2 or TRBV6-3 and TRBJ2-5; 11 nucleotides match TRBD2. CDR3 length: 14 amino acids. V was clipped by 6 bases and J by 4 bases; unmatched bases: 4. The germline CDR1 and CDR2 sequences are MNHEY and SVGEGT. The CDR3 DNA follows: TGTGCCAGCAGGGCTAGCGGGGGGTTAGAGACCCAGTACTTC. Translation: CASRASGGLETQYF.

The chain employs TRBV6-5 and TRBJ2-1; the match to TRBD2 covers 9 bases. CDR3 length: 14 residues. Looked up from germline, CDR1 is MNHEY and CDR2 is SVGAGI. Losses at the gene ends were 7 bases for V and 6 bases for J; bases not matched to a gene: 7. The CDR3 protein is CASIKRGVSNEQFF. In DNA form, the CDR3 reads TGTGCCAGCATCAAGCGGGGGGTTAGCAATGAGCAGTTCTTC.

V is TRBV6-1 and J is TRBJ1-3; D perhaps matches TRBD1 (5 bases). Looked up from germline, CDR1 is MNHNS and CDR2 is SASEGT. The CDR3 covers 15 residues. V gave up 2 bases and J gave up 0 bases, with 8 bases separating them. CDR3: CASSEWGTSGNTIYF. In DNA, the CDR3 is TGTGCCAGCAGTGAATGGGGGACCTCTGGAAACACCATATATTTT.

This clonotype has only a few counts. This rearrangement joins TRBV18 to TRBJ2-5; 7 positions match TRBD1. Germline lookup yields CDR1 KGHSH and CDR2 LQKENI. CDR3 size: 13 residues. Unmatched junction bases numbered 2, after V lost 2 bases and J lost 5 bases. DNA for the CDR3: TGTGCCAGCTCACCAACAGGGGTTGAGACCCAGTACTTC. Translation gives CASSPTGVETQYF.

At least ten counts were recorded for this clonotype. This chain connects TRBV20-1 to TRBJ2-5; D tentatively reads TRBD1 or TRBD2 (6 bases each). V was trimmed by 0 bases and J by 2 bases, leaving 10 bases between them. Germline loops: CDR1 DFQATT, CDR2 SNEGSKA (reference sequence). This CDR3 spans 14 amino acids. The CDR3: CSARDGGTQETQYF. The CDR3 DNA reads as TGCAGTGCTAGAGATGGGGGGACACAAGAGACCCAGTACTTC.

This clonotype was seen at least ten times. The chain couples TRBV20-1 to TRBJ2-3; tentatively, D is TRBD2 (6 bases). This CDR3 region has 16 residues. CDR1 and CDR2 (germline): DFQATT, SNEGSKA (reference sequence). The V and J ends lost 1 base and 2 bases respectively, with 16 bases between them. In DNA form, the CDR3 reads TGCAGTGCTAGAGTGCGGGGTAGCGGTAACACAGATACGCAGTATTTT. Its translation is CSARVRGSGNTDTQYF.

This clonotype was observed many times. The chain has TRBV5-4 and TRBJ2-3, with 12 bases that match TRBD2. Germline-derived CDR1 and CDR2 are SGHNT and YYREEE (reference sequence). This CDR3 region has 17 residues. Trimming removed 1 base from V and 4 bases from J; junction bases left unmatched: 7. The CDR3 here is CASSLYLAGGPADTQYF. CDR3 in DNA: TGTGCCAGCAGCTTGTACCTAGCGGGGGGGCCCGCAGATACGCAGTATTTT.

This clonotype was seen a single time. Sequence at one end of the junction differs from germline and may be a read error. CDR3 loop: CASSLRDLNSEAFF. In DNA, the CDR3 is TGTGCCAGCAGCCTCCGGGACTTGAACAGTGAAGCTTTCTTT. V is TRBV3-1 and J is TRBJ1-1, with D possibly being TRBD1 (5 bases). This CDR3 is 14 amino acids long. The germline CDR1 and CDR2 sequences are LGHDT and YNNKEL (reference sequence).

The chain is built from TRBV7-2 and TRBJ2-1, with a weak D call TRBD1 (6 bases). The CDR3 runs to 14 residues. The V end lost 5 bases, the J end lost 8 bases, and 16 bases lay between the germline ends. Germline V CDR1 and CDR2: SGHTA, FQGNSA. This CDR3 reads CASSNGQPVHEQFF. CDR3 nucleotide sequence: TGTGCCAGCAGCAATGGACAGCCCGTACATGAGCAGTTCTTC.

The table lists this clonotype with a few counts. The rearrangement uses TRBV7-2 and TRBJ2-3; 9 bases are shared with TRBD1. Germline-derived CDR1 and CDR2 are SGHTA and FQGNSA. After removal of 2 bases from V and 2 bases from J, the junction contained 2 bases not matched to a gene. The CDR3 runs 15 residues. CDR3 sequence (DNA): TGTGCCAGCAGCTTAAGGACAGGGGTCACAGATACGCAGTATTTT. Translation: CASSLRTGVTDTQYF.

This clonotype was recorded at least ten times. This chain connects TRBV7-2 to TRBJ2-5; the D is unclear. V was trimmed by 1 base and J by 3 bases, leaving 21 bases between them. From germline, CDR1 is SGHTA and CDR2 FQGNSA. The CDR3 is 18 residues long. The CDR3 DNA reads as TGTGCCAGCAGCTTAGATCCGGTTCGGGCGGCGATCGAAGAGACCCAGTACTTC. This encodes CASSLDPVRAAIEETQYF.

This clonotype showed up many times. The chain has TRBV5-6 and TRBJ1-5; weak D call: TRBD1 (5 bases). Trimming shortened V by 1 base and J by 5 bases, and 13 bases separated the two germline ends. Germline V CDR1 and CDR2: SGHDT, YYEEEE. This CDR3 comprises 15 residues. The CDR3 coding sequence is TGTGCCAGCAGCTTGAGGGGCAGGAACGATCAGCCCCAGCATTTT. It encodes CASSLRGRNDQPQHF.

This sequence joins TRBV10-3 and TRBJ1-5; no clear D gene. The CDR3 has 12 amino acids. Per germline, CDR1 ENHRY and CDR2 SYGVKD. Trimming removed 2 bases at V and 7 bases at J, with 6 bases between. The CDR3 loop is CAISEGGQPQHF. Here the CDR3 DNA reads TGTGCCATCAGTGAGGGAGGACAGCCCCAGCATTTT.

The chain employs TRBV7-6 and TRBJ2-1; D is tentatively TRBD1 or TRBD2 (6 bases each). Germline V gene data show CDR1 as SGHVS and CDR2 as FNYEAQ. The length of the CDR3 is 16 residues. The ends were cut back, 2 bases at V and 2 bases at J, with 13 bases in the middle. The CDR3 spells CASSLLERGAYNEQFF. The CDR3 region has the DNA TGTGCCAGCAGCTTACTAGAGAGGGGGGCCTACAATGAGCAGTTCTTC.

This clonotype was seen at least ten times. This rearrangement joins TRBV5-6 to TRBJ2-7; D not certain. V was pared by 1 base and J by 2 bases, with 7 bases between. Per the germline V gene, CDR1 is SGHDT and CDR2 is YYEEEE. The CDR3 length is 13 residues. The CDR3, as DNA: TGTGCCAGCAGCTTGATGGGTCCCTACGAGCAGTACTTC. Amino acids: CASSLMGPYEQYF.